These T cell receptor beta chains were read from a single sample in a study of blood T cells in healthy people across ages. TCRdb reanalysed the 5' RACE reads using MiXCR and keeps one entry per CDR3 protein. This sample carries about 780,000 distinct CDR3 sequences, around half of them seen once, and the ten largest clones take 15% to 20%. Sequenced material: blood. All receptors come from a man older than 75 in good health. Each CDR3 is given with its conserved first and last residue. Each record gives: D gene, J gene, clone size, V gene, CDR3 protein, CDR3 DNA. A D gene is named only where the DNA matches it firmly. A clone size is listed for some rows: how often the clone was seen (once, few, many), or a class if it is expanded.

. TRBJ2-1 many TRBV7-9 CASTIAPYNEQFF TGTGCCAGCACCATAGCGCCGTACAATGAGCAGTTCTTC
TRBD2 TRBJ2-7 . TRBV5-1 CASSLEGLAVSLAEQYF TGCGCCAGCAGCTTGGAGGGACTAGCAGTGTCGTTGGCCGAGCAGTACTTC
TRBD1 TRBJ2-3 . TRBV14 CASSQDHLIGTGTDTQYF TGTGCCAGCAGCCAAGATCATCTAATCGGGACAGGGACAGATACGCAGTATTTT
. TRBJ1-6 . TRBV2 CASRTLGSPLHF TGTGCCAGCAGGACTCTAGGTTCACCCCTCCACTTT
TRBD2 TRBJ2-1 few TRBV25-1 CASSESKGRDEQFF TGTGCCAGCAGTGAATCAAAAGGGAGGGATGAGCAGTTCTTC
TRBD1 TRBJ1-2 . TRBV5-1 CASIGNDRGLMGYTF TGCGCCAGCATCGGCAATGACAGGGGGCTGATGGGCTACACCTTC
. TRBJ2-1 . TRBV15 CATSRDLDLSYNEQFF TGTGCCACCAGCAGAGATCTGGACCTCTCCTACAATGAGCAGTTCTTC
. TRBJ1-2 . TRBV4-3 CASSQDRELGYTF TGCGCCAGCAGCCAAGACAGGGAACTTGGCTACACCTTC
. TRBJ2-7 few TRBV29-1 CSVEDDYEQYF TGCAGCGTTGAAGATGACTACGAGCAGTACTTC
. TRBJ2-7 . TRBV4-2 CASSQEGAAGVSYEQYF TGTGCCAGCAGCCAAGAAGGCGCGGCGGGCGTCTCCTACGAGCAGTACTTC
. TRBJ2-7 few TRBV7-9 CASRPVEQYF TGTGCCAGCAGACCGGTCGAGCAGTACTTC
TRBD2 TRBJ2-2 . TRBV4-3 CASSQEASGASNTGELFF TGCGCCAGCAGCCAAGAGGCTAGCGGGGCGTCGAACACTGGGGAGCTGTTTTTT
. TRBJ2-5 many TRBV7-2 CASSFGGSPQETQYF TGTGCCAGCAGCTTCGGGGGATCACCTCAAGAGACCCAGTACTTC
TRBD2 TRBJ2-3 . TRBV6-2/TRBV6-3 CAGSYPDWAGGHSTDTQYF TGTGCCGGCAGTTACCCCGACTGGGCGGGGGGCCATAGCACAGATACGCAGTATTTT
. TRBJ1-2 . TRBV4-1 CASSQQWDYGYTF TGCGCCAGCAGCCAACAATGGGACTATGGCTACACCTTC
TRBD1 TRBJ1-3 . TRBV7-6 CASSQDRGSGNTIYF TGTGCCAGCAGCCAGGACAGGGGCTCTGGAAACACCATATATTTT
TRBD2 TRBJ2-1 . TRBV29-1 CSVQGLAGVPDNEQFF TGCAGCGTTCAGGGGCTAGCGGGCGTACCAGACAATGAGCAGTTCTTC
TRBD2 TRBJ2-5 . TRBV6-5 CASSFKVTGGEQYF TGTGCCAGCAGTTTCAAGGTTACTGGGGGGGAGCAGTACTTC
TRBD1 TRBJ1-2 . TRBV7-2 CASSPTGGFGYTF TGTGCCAGCAGCCCAACAGGGGGCTTTGGCTACACCTTC
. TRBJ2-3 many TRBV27 CASSLSAGRVGTQYF TGTGCCAGCAGTTTATCGGCCGGGAGAGTAGGAACGCAGTATTTT
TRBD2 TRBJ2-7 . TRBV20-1 CSATPGPPSGFSYEQYF TGCAGTGCTACCCCCGGCCCTCCTAGCGGGTTCTCCTACGAGCAGTACTTC
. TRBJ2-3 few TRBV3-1 CASSPLGRTDTQYF TGTGCCAGCAGCCCTCTGGGGCGCACAGATACGCAGTATTTT
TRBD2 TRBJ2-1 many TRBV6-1 CASCDSGSRLQFF TGTGCCAGCTGTGATAGCGGGAGTAGATTGCAGTTCTTC
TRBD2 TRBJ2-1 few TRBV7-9 CASSSRLAANNEQFF TGTGCCAGCAGCTCCCGACTAGCGGCCAACAATGAGCAGTTCTTC
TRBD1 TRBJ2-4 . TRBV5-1 CASSPTGFTENIQYF TGCGCCAGCAGCCCGACAGGGTTTACCGAGAACATTCAGTACTTC
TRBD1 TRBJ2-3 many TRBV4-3 CASSPWTGPHDTQYF TGCGCCAGCAGCCCCTGGACAGGGCCCCATGATACGCAGTATTTT
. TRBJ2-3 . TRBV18 CASSPAIDTDTQYF TGTGCCAGCTCACCTGCTATAGACACAGATACGCAGTATTTT
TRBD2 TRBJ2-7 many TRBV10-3 CAIRPGLAGVEQYF TGTGCCATCAGACCGGGACTAGCGGGAGTCGAGCAGTACTTC
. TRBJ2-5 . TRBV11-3 CASSLEGRDQETQYF TGTGCCAGCAGCTTAGAGGGTAGAGACCAAGAGACCCAGTACTTC